One sample yielded the 22 T cell receptor beta chains listed below, sequenced in a study of cytomegalovirus exposure and HLA in healthy donors. It was with 60 Vbeta and 13 Jbeta primers that the PCR ran. Measured with immunoSEQ multiplex PCR; TCRdb has only the in-frame clones, and not every one. The sample holds 200,000 or so clones, approximately 81% seen once. Specimen: PBMCs. All receptors derive from a boy between 10 and 17 years old in good health and CMV-seronegative.

This chain connects TRBV5-1 to TRBJ2-5, with TRBD1 matching 9 bases. The CDR3 length is 15 residues. The J segment lost 5 bases and the V segment lost 5 bases, leaving 10 bases of the junction unmatched. Germline CDR1 and CDR2: SGHRS and YFSETQ. CDR3 bases: TGCGCCAGCAGGGACCACAGGGGGCTGGGGGAGACCCAGTACTTC. Amino acids: CASRDHRGLGETQYF.

J is TRBJ2-3 and V is TRBV4-1; 12 bases are a match to TRBD2. The length of the CDR3 is 19 residues. The germline CDR1 and CDR2 sequences are MGHRA and YSYEKL. Losses at the gene ends were 3 bases for V and 2 bases for J; bases not matched to a gene: 12. The CDR3 loop reads CASSHQTSGRRAYTDTQYF. DNA of the CDR3: TGCGCCAGCAGCCATCAGACTAGCGGGAGACGGGCGTACACAGATACGCAGTATTTT.

The chain is built from TRBV9 and TRBJ1-2; possible D gene TRBD1, 5 bases. Trimming shortened V by 2 bases and J by 0 bases, and 11 bases separated the two germline ends. Germline V gene sequence: CDR1 SGDLS, CDR2 YYNGEE. The CDR3 contains 15 residues. This CDR3 reads CASSVTRGANYGYTF. In nucleotides, the CDR3 is TGTGCCAGCAGCGTGACTCGGGGGGCTAACTATGGCTACACCTTC. The full variable domain, in which reference TRBV9 and TRBJ1-2 provide the parts outside the CDR3, is DSGVTQTPKHLITATGQRVTLRCSPRSGDLSVYWYQQSLDQGLQFLIQYYNGEERAKGNILERFSAQQFPDLHSELNLSSLELGDSALYFCASSVTRGANYGYTFGSGTRLTVV.

This clone was detected once. The chain carries TRBV5-1 and TRBJ2-5; maybe TRBD2 (7 bases). CDR3 size: 16 residues. Germline V gives CDR1 SGHRS, CDR2 YFSETQ. The V end lost 0 bases, the J end lost 1 base, and 13 bases lay between the germline ends. The CDR3 DNA follows: TGCGCCAGCAGCTTGGTGAGGGGGGGCGCCCAAGAGACCCAGTACTTC. Amino acids: CASSLVRGGAQETQYF.

This clone was recorded once. The J gene is TRBJ1-3, the V gene TRBV6-5, with D possibly TRBD1 on 5 matching bases. The CDR3 length is 13 residues. V shed 8 bases and J shed 2 bases, with 10 bases lying between them. CDR1 is MNHEY, CDR2 SVGAGI, per germline. CDR3 in DNA: TGTGCCAGCGGGGGAGGTCCTGGAAACACCATATATTTT. Its translation: CASGGGPGNTIYF.

This rearrangement joins TRBV7-9 to TRBJ1-5; 7 bases line up with TRBD1. CDR3 length: 13 amino acids. CDR1 is SEHNR, CDR2 FQNEAQ, per germline (reference sequence). V lost 5 bases and J lost 7; bases outside the gene matches: 5. The CDR3 DNA reads as TGTGCCAGCAGCCCGACAGGGTACCAGCCCCAGCATTTT. This gives the protein CASSPTGYQPQHF. Variable domain in full (rest from reference TRBV7-9 and TRBJ1-5): DTGVSQNPRHKITKRGQNVTFRCDPISEHNRLYWYRQTLGQGPEFLTYFQNEAQLEKSRLLSDRFSAERPKGSFSTLEIQRTEQGDSAMYLCASSPTGYQPQHFGDGTRLSIL.

The chain joins TRBV6-1 to TRBJ1-5; the match to TRBD1 covers 10 bases. Germline CDR1 is MNHNS and CDR2 is SASEGT. The CDR3 extends over 16 amino acids. Trimming at V came to 5 bases and at J to 2 bases, leaving 6 bases not matched to a gene. This CDR3 reads CASSKDRGQGNQPQHF. The CDR3 DNA reads TGTGCCAGCAGTAAAGACAGGGGGCAAGGCAATCAGCCCCAGCATTTT.

This clone was recorded a few times. The V gene is TRBV6-5, the J gene TRBJ1-1, with D maybe TRBD1 (5 bases). Germline V gene sequence: CDR1 MNHEY, CDR2 SVGAGI. The CDR3 runs to 14 residues. The germline V and J ends were trimmed by 2 bases and 1 base, with 8 bases remaining between them. The CDR3 is CASSYGQGNTEAFF. The CDR3 region has the DNA TGTGCCAGCAGTTACGGGCAGGGGAACACTGAAGCTTTCTTT.

In this sample, this clone turned up once. The CDR3 here is CASSLGASGGRETQYF. The CDR3 DNA reads as TGCGCCAGCAGCTTGGGGGCTAGCGGGGGCCGGGAGACCCAGTACTTC. The chain couples TRBV5-1 to TRBJ2-5, with TRBD2 identical over 10 bases. The germline gives CDR1 SGHRS, CDR2 YFSETQ. This CDR3 has 16 residues. Trimming removed 0 bases from V and 5 bases from J; junction bases left unmatched: 7.

The CDR3 sequence is CASSHETGRYNEQFF. The CDR3 DNA is TGCGCCAGCAGCCACGAGACAGGGAGGTACAATGAGCAGTTCTTC. V is TRBV4-3 and J is TRBJ2-1; possibly TRBD1 for D (7 bases). Germline lookup yields CDR1 LGHNA and CDR2 YSLEER. There are 15 residues in the CDR3. V was trimmed by 3 bases and J by 4 bases, leaving 13 bases between them.

This clone was recorded a few times. The chain joins TRBV5-4 to TRBJ2-5; 10 nucleotides agree with TRBD2. This CDR3 has 15 residues. The trim removed 5 bases at V and 3 bases at J, leaving 7 bases unmatched. Germline loops: CDR1 SGHNT, CDR2 YYREEE (reference sequence). The chain's CDR3 is CASRPAGGREETQYF. CDR3 DNA sequence: TGTGCCAGCAGACCAGCGGGGGGGCGGGAAGAGACCCAGTACTTC.

V and J are TRBV19 and TRBJ1-1; 7 bases agree with TRBD1. This CDR3 comprises 14 residues. Germline trimming cut 8 bases from V and 0 bases from J; bases unmatched to any gene: 6. Germline-derived CDR1 and CDR2 are LNHDA and SQIVND (reference sequence). The CDR3 region has the DNA TGTGCCAGTTGGGGACAGTTTATGAACACTGAAGCTTTCTTT. It specifies CASWGQFMNTEAFF.

The chain has TRBV15 and TRBJ1-2; TRBD1 matches 9 bases. Trimming at V came to 5 bases and at J to 7 bases, leaving 14 bases not matched to a gene. Per germline, CDR1 LNHNV and CDR2 YYDKDF (reference sequence). This CDR3 contains 16 residues. The CDR3 DNA reads as TGTGCCACCAGCCAAGAACGCCGGGACAGGGTACGTGGCTACACCTTC. Translation gives CATSQERRDRVRGYTF.

DNA for the CDR3: TGTGCCAGAGATCCCGGGACAGGGAGACGCGAGCAGTACTTC. It encodes CARDPGTGRREQYF. The rearrangement joins TRBV2 to TRBJ2-5; TRBD1 aligns across 9 bases. The DNA end is more similar to TRBJ2-7, so the J call may be wrong. This CDR3 has 14 amino acids. CDR1 is SNHLY and CDR2 is FYNNEI in the germline V gene.

This rearrangement joins TRBV4-1 to TRBJ1-3; the D gene is possibly TRBD1 (6 bases). CDR3 length equals 17 residues. Germline lookup yields CDR1 MGHRA and CDR2 YSYEKL. Trimming left V 1 base short and J 4 bases short, with 17 bases between. For the CDR3, the DNA is TGCGCCAGCAGCCAAGTCAACGTAGGGGGTTCAGGAAACACCATATATTTT. Protein: CASSQVNVGGSGNTIYF.

The chain recombines TRBV19 with TRBJ1-5; 7 nucleotides line up with TRBD1. V shed 5 bases, J shed 0 bases, and the junction held 19 bases outside the gene matches. CDR3 length: 20 amino acids. Looked up from germline, CDR1 is LNHDA and CDR2 is SQIVND (reference sequence). The CDR3 is CASSYKSFPTGTVSNQPQHF. In DNA, the CDR3 is TGTGCCAGTAGTTACAAGTCGTTTCCAACCGGGACAGTTAGCAATCAGCCCCAGCATTTT.

About this clone: Other DNA sequences in the sample encode the same CDR3. This rearrangement joins TRBV27 to TRBJ1-1; no definite D call. The CDR3 is 13 amino acids. Germline V gene sequence: CDR1 MNHEY, CDR2 SMNVEV (reference sequence). Trimming stripped 9 bases from V and 0 bases from J, with 11 bases between. Here the CDR3 reads CASRDSMNTEAFF. In nucleotides, the CDR3 is TGTGCCAGTCGCGACTCCATGAACACTGAAGCTTTCTTT.

V usage is TRBV29-1 and J usage is TRBJ1-2; D not certain. The V gene's germline CDR1 is SQVTM and CDR2 ANQGSEA. Trimming left V 1 base short and J 6 bases short, with 6 bases between. CDR3 length: 11 amino acids. CDR3 protein: CSVEGRDGYTF. CDR3 bases: TGCAGCGTTGAAGGGAGGGATGGCTACACCTTC.

The rearrangement links TRBV15 to TRBJ1-5; D is ambiguous. V was clipped by 2 bases and J by 7 bases, with 12 bases between them. In germline, CDR1 is LNHNV, CDR2 YYDKDF (reference sequence). The CDR3 extends over 14 amino acids. In DNA, the CDR3 is TGTGCCACCAGCAGAAGCCAGGTAGGCCAGCCCCAGCATTTT. Its translation: CATSRSQVGQPQHF.

V is TRBV19 and J is TRBJ1-4; D may be TRBD1 (6 bases). The V gene's germline CDR1 is LNHDA and CDR2 SQIVND (reference sequence). V was shortened by 4 bases and J by 0 bases, with 6 bases between the two germline ends. This CDR3 comprises 14 residues. CDR3 in DNA: TGTGCCAGTAGTACAGGGGCAACTAATGAAAAACTGTTTTTT. Protein product: CASSTGATNEKLFF.

V and J are TRBV6-1 and TRBJ1-5; D remains unclear. This CDR3 has 14 amino acids. Trimming stripped 2 bases from V and 3 bases from J, with 8 bases between. CDR1 is MNHNS and CDR2 is SASEGT in the germline V gene. For the CDR3, the DNA is TGTGCCAGCAGTGAATCAGGAAACAATCAGCCCCAGCATTTT. As protein: CASSESGNNQPQHF.

The chain has TRBV27 and TRBJ1-2; possible D gene TRBD1, 6 bases. With 6 bases removed from V and 7 bases from J, the gap between germline ends came to 9 bases. The V gene's germline CDR1 is MNHEY and CDR2 SMNVEV (reference sequence). CDR3 length equals 11 residues. The CDR3 nucleotides are TGTGCCAGCAGCACAGGGTCTGGCTACACCTTC. Protein sequence: CASSTGSGYTF.